The 8 T cell receptor beta chains presented below share a single source sample, sequenced in a study of T cell responses to AZD1222 COVID-19 vaccine (dated by TCRdb to about 2021). The library was made by the immunoSEQ multiplex PCR assay. TCRdb holds this immuneACCESS table with in-frame rearrangements only. Some clones are missing; in checked studies, unresolved V genes explain under half, and the rest has no known cause. The sample includes roughly 80,000 clones, with roughly 90% observed a single time. Of the sample, around 4.5% falls within the top ten clones. Explained via the paper, the time point label denotes: baseline before first vaccination. In light of the paper, this sample's treatment or condition label describes: meningococcal conjugate vaccine given as trial control. Sequencing was performed on peripheral blood, taken on day 0 of MenACWY control vaccination. Receptors were obtained from an adult in good health.

V is TRBV6-5 and J is TRBJ2-5, with 9 bases that match TRBD2. The germline CDR1 and CDR2 sequences are MNHEY and SVGAGI. J lost 5 bases, V lost 2 bases, and 6 bases had no gene match. This CDR3 is built from 15 residues. DNA of the CDR3: TGTGCCAGCAGTTACGAGGCGGGAGGGCCGGAGACCCAGTACTTC. Translation: CASSYEAGGPETQYF.

The chain joins TRBV28 to TRBJ2-7, with TRBD1 matching 8 bases. CDR1 and CDR2 from the germline V gene are MDHEN and SYDVKM. V lost 2 bases and J lost 3; bases outside the gene matches: 3. The length of the CDR3 is 14 residues. The CDR3 DNA reads TGTGCCAGCAGTTTAGCAGGGGGCAACTACGAGCAGTACTTC. Encoded protein: CASSLAGGNYEQYF.

V and J are TRBV9 and TRBJ1-1; D is uncertain. Trimming cost V 3 bases and J 0 bases, with 6 bases left between them. The CDR3 is 13 amino acids. CDR1 is SGDLS, CDR2 YYNGEE, per germline. CDR3 loop: CASSAEVNTEAFF. CDR3 coding DNA: TGTGCCAGCAGCGCAGAAGTGAACACTGAAGCTTTCTTT.

The chain employs TRBV11-2 and TRBJ1-6; TRBD1 matches 8 bases. From germline, CDR1 is SGHAT and CDR2 FQNNGV. With 2 bases clipped from V and 7 bases from J, the junction kept 1 base outside the gene matches. The CDR3 extends over 14 amino acids. CDR3 in amino acids: CASSLTGGNSPLHF. As DNA, the CDR3 is TGTGCCAGCAGCTTAACAGGGGGGAATTCACCCCTCCACTTT. The full variable domain, rest sourced from reference TRBV11-2 and TRBJ1-6, is EAGVAQSPRYKIIEKRQSVAFWCNPISGHATLYWYQQILGQGPKLLIQFQNNGVVDDSQLPKDRFSAERLKGVDSTLKIQPAKLEDSAVYLCASSLTGGNSPLHFGNGTRLTVT.

The chain combines TRBV28 with TRBJ2-1, with a tentative D call TRBD1 (5 bases). CDR1 and CDR2 (germline): MDHEN, SYDVKM. The length of the CDR3 is 14 residues. V shed 7 bases and J shed 3 bases, with 13 bases lying between them. The CDR3 DNA follows: TGTGCCAGCATACCGGACAAAAACTACAATGAGCAGTTCTTC. This sequence encodes CASIPDKNYNEQFF.

This sequence joins TRBV5-4 and TRBJ1-1; tentative D call: TRBD1 (6 bases). The CDR3 covers 11 residues. The V end was cut by 3 bases, the J end by 9 bases, with 9 bases between. The germline CDR1 and CDR2 sequences are SGHNT and YYREEE (reference sequence). The CDR3 DNA follows: TGTGCCAGCAGCTCCCAGGGGAAAGCTTTCTTT. Amino acids: CASSSQGKAFF.

This clone occurred once. This chain uses TRBV5-1 with TRBJ2-7; D could derive from TRBD1 or TRBD2 (6 bases each). The CDR3 sequence is 15 residues long. Germline values: CDR1 SGHRS, CDR2 YFSETQ. Trimming removed 4 bases at V and 2 bases at J, with 16 bases between. The CDR3 reads CASSRNPGDTYEQYF. CDR3 coding DNA: TGCGCCAGCAGCCGGAACCCGGGGGACACCTACGAGCAGTACTTC.

V is TRBV29-1 and J is TRBJ2-3, with D possibly TRBD1 on 6 matching bases. Trimming stripped 7 bases from V and 7 bases from J, with 12 bases between. This CDR3 comprises 11 residues. Germline V gene sequence: CDR1 SQVTM, CDR2 ANQGSEA. CDR3 loop: CSGGQSYTQYF. The CDR3 DNA reads as TGCAGCGGTGGACAGAGCTATACGCAGTATTTT.